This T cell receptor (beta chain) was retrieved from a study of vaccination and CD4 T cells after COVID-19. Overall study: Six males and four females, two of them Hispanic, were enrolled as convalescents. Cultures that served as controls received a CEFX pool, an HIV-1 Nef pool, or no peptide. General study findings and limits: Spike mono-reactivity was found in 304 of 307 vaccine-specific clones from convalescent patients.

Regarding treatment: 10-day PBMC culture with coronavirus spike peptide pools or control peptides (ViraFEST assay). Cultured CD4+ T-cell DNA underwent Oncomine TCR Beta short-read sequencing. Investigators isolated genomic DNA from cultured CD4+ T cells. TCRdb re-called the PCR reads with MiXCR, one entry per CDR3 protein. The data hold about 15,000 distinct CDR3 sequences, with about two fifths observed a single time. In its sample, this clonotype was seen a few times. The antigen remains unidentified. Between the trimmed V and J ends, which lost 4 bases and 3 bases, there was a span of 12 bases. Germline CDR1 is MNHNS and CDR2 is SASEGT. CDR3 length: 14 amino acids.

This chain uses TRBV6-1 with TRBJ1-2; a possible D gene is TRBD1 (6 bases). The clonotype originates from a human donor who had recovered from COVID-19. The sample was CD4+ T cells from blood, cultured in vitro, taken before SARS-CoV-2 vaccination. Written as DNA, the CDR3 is TGTGCCAGCAGTGTTAAGGACAGCTACTATGGCTACACCTTC. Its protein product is CASSVKDSYYGYTF.